This T cell receptor beta chain was sequenced during a study of blood T cell repertoires in COVID-19. At the level of the study: The samples span acute and convalescent COVID-19 from the United States, Italy and Spain.

There are a few counts of this clone. Clones were read by immunoSEQ multiplex PCR, and TCRdb kept only the in-frame ones, dropping some. The sample contains around 250,000 clones, approximately 83% of which appear only once. The V gene's germline CDR1 is KGHSH and CDR2 LQKENI. Trimming pared 5 bases from V and 2 bases from J, leaving 9 bases between. The CDR3 extends over 13 amino acids. The clonotype comes from a man aged 30 to 39 who had recovered from COVID-19. The sample was peripheral blood. V usage is TRBV18 and J usage is TRBJ1-1; no clear D. For the CDR3, the DNA is TGTGCCAGCTCAGGGAGGGATAACACTGAAGCTTTCTTT. Its protein is CASSGRDNTEAFF.